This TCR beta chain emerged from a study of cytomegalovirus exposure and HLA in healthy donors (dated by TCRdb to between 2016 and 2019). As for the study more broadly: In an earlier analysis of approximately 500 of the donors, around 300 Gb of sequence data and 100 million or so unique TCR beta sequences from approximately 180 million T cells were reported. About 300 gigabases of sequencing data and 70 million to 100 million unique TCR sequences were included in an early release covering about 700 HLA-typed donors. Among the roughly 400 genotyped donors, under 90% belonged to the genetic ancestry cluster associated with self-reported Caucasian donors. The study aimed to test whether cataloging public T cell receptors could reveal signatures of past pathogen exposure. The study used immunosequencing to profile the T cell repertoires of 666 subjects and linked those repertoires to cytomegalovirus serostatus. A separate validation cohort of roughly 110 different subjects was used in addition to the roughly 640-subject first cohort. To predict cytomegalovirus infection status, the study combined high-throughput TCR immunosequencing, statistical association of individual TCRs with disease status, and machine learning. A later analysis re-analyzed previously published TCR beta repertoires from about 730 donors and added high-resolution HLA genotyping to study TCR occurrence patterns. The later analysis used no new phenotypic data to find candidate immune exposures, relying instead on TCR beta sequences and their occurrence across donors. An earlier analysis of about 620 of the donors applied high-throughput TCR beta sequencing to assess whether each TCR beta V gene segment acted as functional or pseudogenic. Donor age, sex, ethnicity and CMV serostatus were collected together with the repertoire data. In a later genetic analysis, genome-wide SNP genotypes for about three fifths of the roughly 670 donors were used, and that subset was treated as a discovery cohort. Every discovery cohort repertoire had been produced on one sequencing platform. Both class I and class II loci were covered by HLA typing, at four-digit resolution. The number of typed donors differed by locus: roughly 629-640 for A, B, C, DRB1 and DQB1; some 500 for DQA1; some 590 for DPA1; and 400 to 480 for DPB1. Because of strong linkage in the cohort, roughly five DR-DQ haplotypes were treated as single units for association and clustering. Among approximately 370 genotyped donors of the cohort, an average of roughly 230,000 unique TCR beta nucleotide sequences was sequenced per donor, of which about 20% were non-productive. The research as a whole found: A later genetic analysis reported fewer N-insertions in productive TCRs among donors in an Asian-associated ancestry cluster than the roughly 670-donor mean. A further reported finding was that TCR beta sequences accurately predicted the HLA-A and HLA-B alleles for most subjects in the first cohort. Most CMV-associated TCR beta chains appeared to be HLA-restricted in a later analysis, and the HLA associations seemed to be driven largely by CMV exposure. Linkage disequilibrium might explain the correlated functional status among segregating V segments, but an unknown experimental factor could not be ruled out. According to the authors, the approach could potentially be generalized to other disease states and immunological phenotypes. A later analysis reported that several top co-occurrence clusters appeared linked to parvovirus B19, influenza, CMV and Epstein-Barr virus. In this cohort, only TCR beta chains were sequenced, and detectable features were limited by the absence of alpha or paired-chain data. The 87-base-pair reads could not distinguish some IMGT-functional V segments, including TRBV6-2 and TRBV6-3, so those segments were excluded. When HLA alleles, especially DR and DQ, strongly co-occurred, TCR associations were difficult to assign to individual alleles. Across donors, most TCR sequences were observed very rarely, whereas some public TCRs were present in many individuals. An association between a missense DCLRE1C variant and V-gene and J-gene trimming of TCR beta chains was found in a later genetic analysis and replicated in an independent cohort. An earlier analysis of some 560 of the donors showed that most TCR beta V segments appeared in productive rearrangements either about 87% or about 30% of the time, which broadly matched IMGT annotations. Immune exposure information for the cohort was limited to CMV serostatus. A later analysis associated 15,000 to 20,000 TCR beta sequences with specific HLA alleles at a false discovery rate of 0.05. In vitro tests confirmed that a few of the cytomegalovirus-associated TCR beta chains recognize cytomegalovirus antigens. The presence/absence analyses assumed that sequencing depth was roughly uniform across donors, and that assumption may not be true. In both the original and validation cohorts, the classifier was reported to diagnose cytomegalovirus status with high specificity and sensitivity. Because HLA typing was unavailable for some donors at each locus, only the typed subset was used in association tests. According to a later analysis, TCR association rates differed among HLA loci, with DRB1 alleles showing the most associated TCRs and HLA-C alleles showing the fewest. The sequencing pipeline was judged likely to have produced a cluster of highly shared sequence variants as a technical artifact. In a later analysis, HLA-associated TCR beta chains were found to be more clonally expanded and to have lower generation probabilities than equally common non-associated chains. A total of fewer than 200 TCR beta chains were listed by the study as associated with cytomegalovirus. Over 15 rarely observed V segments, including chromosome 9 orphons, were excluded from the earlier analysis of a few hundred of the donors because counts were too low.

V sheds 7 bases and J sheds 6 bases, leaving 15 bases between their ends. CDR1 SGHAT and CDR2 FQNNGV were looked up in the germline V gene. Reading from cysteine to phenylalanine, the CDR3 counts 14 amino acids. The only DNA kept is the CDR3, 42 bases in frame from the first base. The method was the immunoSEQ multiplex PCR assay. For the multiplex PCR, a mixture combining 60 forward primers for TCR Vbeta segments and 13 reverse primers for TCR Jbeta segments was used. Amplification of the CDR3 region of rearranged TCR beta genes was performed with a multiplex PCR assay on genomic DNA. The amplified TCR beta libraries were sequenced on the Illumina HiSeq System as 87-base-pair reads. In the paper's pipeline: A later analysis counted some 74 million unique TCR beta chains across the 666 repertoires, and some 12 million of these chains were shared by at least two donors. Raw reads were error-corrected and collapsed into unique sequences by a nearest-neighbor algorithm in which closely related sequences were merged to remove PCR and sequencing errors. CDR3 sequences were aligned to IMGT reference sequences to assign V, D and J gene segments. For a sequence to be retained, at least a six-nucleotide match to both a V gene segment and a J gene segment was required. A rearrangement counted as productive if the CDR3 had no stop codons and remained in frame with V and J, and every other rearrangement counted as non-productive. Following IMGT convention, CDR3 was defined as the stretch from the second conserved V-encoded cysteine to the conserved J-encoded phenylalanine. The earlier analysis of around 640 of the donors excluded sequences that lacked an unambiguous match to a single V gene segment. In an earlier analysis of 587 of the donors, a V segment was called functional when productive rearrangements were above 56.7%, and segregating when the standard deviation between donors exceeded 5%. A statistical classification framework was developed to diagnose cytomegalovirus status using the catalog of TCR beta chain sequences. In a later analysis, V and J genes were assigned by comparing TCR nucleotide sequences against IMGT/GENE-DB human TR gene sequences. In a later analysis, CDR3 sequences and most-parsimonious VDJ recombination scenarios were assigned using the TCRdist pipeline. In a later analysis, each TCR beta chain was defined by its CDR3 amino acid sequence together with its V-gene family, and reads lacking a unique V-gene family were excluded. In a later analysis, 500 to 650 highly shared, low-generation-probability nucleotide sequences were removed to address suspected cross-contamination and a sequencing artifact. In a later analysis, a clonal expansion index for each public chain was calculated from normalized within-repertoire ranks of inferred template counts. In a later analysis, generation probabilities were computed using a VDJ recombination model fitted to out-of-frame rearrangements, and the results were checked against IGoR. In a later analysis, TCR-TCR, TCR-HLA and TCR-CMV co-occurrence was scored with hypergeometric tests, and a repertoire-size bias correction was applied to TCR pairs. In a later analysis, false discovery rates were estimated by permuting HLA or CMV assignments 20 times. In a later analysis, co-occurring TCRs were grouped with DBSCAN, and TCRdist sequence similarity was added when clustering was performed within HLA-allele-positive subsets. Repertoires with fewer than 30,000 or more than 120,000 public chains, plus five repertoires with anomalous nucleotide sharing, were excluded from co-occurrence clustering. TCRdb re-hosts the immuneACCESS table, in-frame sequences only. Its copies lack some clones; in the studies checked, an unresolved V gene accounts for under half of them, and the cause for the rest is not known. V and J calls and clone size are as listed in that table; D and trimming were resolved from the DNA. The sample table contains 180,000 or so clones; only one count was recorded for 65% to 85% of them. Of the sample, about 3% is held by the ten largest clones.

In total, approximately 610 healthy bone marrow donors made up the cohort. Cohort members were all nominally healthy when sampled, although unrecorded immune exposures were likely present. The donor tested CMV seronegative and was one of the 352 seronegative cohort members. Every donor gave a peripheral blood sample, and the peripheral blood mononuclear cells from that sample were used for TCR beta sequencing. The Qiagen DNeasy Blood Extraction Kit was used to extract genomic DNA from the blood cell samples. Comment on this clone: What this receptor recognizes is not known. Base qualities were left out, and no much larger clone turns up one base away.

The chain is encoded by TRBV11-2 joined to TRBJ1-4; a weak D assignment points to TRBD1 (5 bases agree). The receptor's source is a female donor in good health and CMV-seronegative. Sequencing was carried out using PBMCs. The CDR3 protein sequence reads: CASTSGGKDEKLFF. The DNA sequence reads TGTGCCAGCACCTCGGGGGGAAAGGATGAAAAACTGTTTTTT.